What follows describes a single TCR beta chain. Its antigen is currently unknown. The sample belongs to a study of pediatric ulcerative colitis. Clones were read by immunoSEQ multiplex PCR, and TCRdb kept only the in-frame ones, dropping some. The repertoire holds roughly 70,000 clones, with 86% as singletons. Study findings and constraints: Ulcerative colitis patients shared more blood-rectal clones than controls.

The sample was blood. The sequence derives from a boy aged 10-17 years with severe ulcerative colitis.

The CDR3 protein is CASSSRDRDTGELFF. The CDR3 nucleotides read TGTGCCAGCAGCTCACGGGACAGAGACACCGGGGAGCTGTTTTTT. This sequence joins TRBV5-4 and TRBJ2-2; 7 nucleotides agree with TRBD1. The CDR3 has 15 amino acids. Germline V CDR1 and CDR2: SGHNT, YYREEE (reference sequence). With 3 bases clipped from V and 3 bases from J, the junction kept 5 bases outside the gene matches.